Each of the 5 T cell receptor beta chains below was sequenced from the same sample in a study of monozygotic twins with inflammatory bowel disease. TCRdb reanalyzed the 5' RACE reads and collapses them to one entry per CDR3 protein, without DNA. Its table records around 99,000 distinct CDR3 sequences. Sequenced input: blood. The receptors come from a human donor with ulcerative colitis or Crohn's disease, or a healthy co-twin of an affected twin (not recorded which).

The V call is TRBV11-2, the J call TRBJ2-5. This CDR3 spans 12 amino acids. Germline V gene lookup returns CDR1 SGHAT and CDR2 FQNNGV. The chain's CDR3 is CASSPTETTQYF. The whole variable domain, remainder taken from reference TRBV11-2 and TRBJ2-5, is EAGVAQSPRYKIIEKRQSVAFWCNPISGHATLYWYQQILGQGPKLLIQFQNNGVVDDSQLPKDRFSAERLKGVDSTLKIQPAKLEDSAVYLCASSPTETTQYFGPGTRLLVL.

The rearrangement links TRBV20-1 to TRBJ2-7; TCRdb proposes TRBD1, but this gene call is untestable without DNA. There are 13 residues in the CDR3. CDR1 and CDR2 (germline): DFQATT, SNEGSKA (reference sequence). The CDR3 sequence: CSARLQGGYEQYF.

The CDR3 protein is CASSSESNQPQHF. V is TRBV5-4 and J is TRBJ1-5. Germline CDR1 reads SGHNT; CDR2 reads YYREEE (reference sequence). The CDR3 runs to 13 residues. The variable domain in full, with the rest retrieved from reference TRBV5-4 and TRBJ1-5, is ETGVTQSPTHLIKTRGQQVTLRCSSQSGHNTVSWYQQALGQGPQFIFQYYREEENGRGNFPPRFSGLQFPNYSSELNVNALELDDSALYLCASSSESNQPQHFGDGTRLSIL.

V and J are TRBV5-1 and TRBJ2-1; there is no DNA to check the TCRdb D call of TRBD2. The CDR3 is 13 amino acids. Germline V gene sequence: CDR1 SGHRS, CDR2 YFSETQ. CDR3 in amino acids: CASSFGGDNEQFF.

V and J are TRBV15 and TRBJ1-1; no DNA is available, so the TRBD1 call from TCRdb remains unchecked. The germline V gene has CDR1 LNHNV and CDR2 YYDKDF (reference sequence). This CDR3 region has 15 residues. The CDR3: CATSRSTGPNTEAFF.